This TCR beta chain was profiled in a study of T cell repertoires in cytomegalovirus infection. MiXCR, applied by TCRdb to the reads, yields one record per CDR3 protein. The data hold a few hundred thousand distinct CDR3 sequences, with around two fifths observed a single time. Note on this clonotype: Its antigen is as yet unknown.

Germline V gene sequence: CDR1 SGHTA, CDR2 FQGNSA. The CDR3 length is 16 residues. J was trimmed by 9 bases and V by 0 bases; bases with no gene match: 7. This specimen consisted of cultured PBMCs, obtained from culture after CMV antigen stimulation. The sequence was collected from a human donor in good health (CMV status not recorded). Some clones in this sample may be carry-over from other donors' samples. J is TRBJ2-1 and V is TRBV7-2; 11 positions agree with TRBD1. In nucleotides, the CDR3 is TGTGCCAGCAGCTTAGCGGGACAGGGGGTTTCGGTTGAGCAGTTCTTC. Amino acid sequence: CASSLAGQGVSVEQFF.